The 20 T cell receptor beta chains listed next were all sequenced from one sample in a study of T cells in localized non-small cell lung cancer. The table came from immunoSEQ multiplex PCR; TCRdb's copy has only in-frame clones and leaves some out. Of about 35,000 clones listed, approximately 90% are singletons. Sequenced material: peripheral blood mononuclear cells, taken before any cancer treatment. The receptors were sampled from a female donor of 60 years or more with stage II lung adenocarcinoma.

Details on this clone: One end of the junction is discordant with germline, which a read error may explain. The chain couples TRBV6-1 to TRBJ1-5; D not resolved. Germline CDR1 and CDR2: MNHNS and SASEGT. This CDR3 comprises 12 residues. The CDR3 DNA reads as TGTGCCAGTAGTGAAAGGGATCAGCCCCAGCATTTT. Residues: CASSERDQPQHF.

V and J are TRBV7-2 and TRBJ2-3, with 7 nucleotides matching TRBD2. From germline, CDR1 is SGHTA and CDR2 FQGNSA. This CDR3 is built from 14 residues. V was clipped by 5 bases and J by 2 bases; unmatched bases: 4. The CDR3 DNA follows: TGTGCCAGCAGCCGGACTAGGGCCACAGATACGCAGTATTTT. Its translation is CASSRTRATDTQYF.

The J gene is TRBJ1-2, the V gene TRBV29-1; a weak D match, TRBD1 (6 bases). Per germline, CDR1 SQVTM and CDR2 ANQGSEA. V shed 0 bases and J shed 4 bases, with 12 bases lying between them. This CDR3 region has 14 residues. CDR3 sequence (DNA): TGCAGCGTTGAAGACAGGGGCGCCGGCTATGGCTACACCTTC. This gives the protein CSVEDRGAGYGYTF.

A few counts support this clone. The rearrangement joins TRBV5-1 to TRBJ2-7; tentatively, D is TRBD1 (5 bases). This CDR3 is 14 amino acids long. Trimming cost V 5 bases and J 0 bases, with 12 bases left between them. The germline V gene has CDR1 SGHRS and CDR2 YFSETQ. Written as DNA, the CDR3 is TGCGCCAGCAGGGCTCAGGGAAGCTCCTACGAGCAGTACTTC. As protein: CASRAQGSSYEQYF.

The chain uses TRBV28 and TRBJ1-5, with unresolved D. Trimming removed 4 bases from V and 4 bases from J, with 5 bases in between. This CDR3 comprises 12 residues. Looked up from germline, CDR1 is MDHEN and CDR2 is SYDVKM. This CDR3 is CASSYRNQPQHF. CDR3 nucleotides: TGTGCCAGCAGTTACAGAAATCAGCCCCAGCATTTT.

The chain employs TRBV28 and TRBJ1-2; perhaps TRBD1 as D (6 bases). The germline gives CDR1 MDHEN, CDR2 SYDVKM. CDR3 size: 14 residues. V lost 9 bases, J lost 5 bases, and 19 bases lay in between. CDR3: CASFSWGATYGYTF. CDR3 sequence (DNA): TGTGCCAGTTTTTCATGGGGGGCTACGTATGGCTACACCTTC.

V gene TRBV28 combines with J gene TRBJ1-2; 12 positions agree with TRBD1. The CDR3 has 17 amino acids. CDR1 MDHEN and CDR2 SYDVKM come from the germline V gene. J was trimmed by 7 bases and V by 5 bases; bases with no gene match: 14. In DNA form, the CDR3 reads TGTGCCAGCAGTCCGGGGGGGACAGGGGGCGCGTTTCCTGGCTACACCTTC. Its protein is CASSPGGTGGAFPGYTF.

The chain carries TRBV18 and TRBJ1-1; D gene unclear. Germline CDR1 KGHSH, CDR2 LQKENI. V lost 4 bases to trimming and J lost 5 bases, with 11 bases between them. The CDR3 length is 13 residues. CDR3 nucleotides: TGTGCCAGCTCACAGGGCCGGGAGACTGAAGCTTTCTTT. This translates into CASSQGRETEAFF.

This chain links TRBV19 with TRBJ2-1; 7 bases agree with TRBD1. J was trimmed by 7 bases and V by 2 bases; bases with no gene match: 8. This CDR3 region has 15 residues. Germline loops: CDR1 LNHDA, CDR2 SQIVND (reference sequence). The CDR3 reads CASSIRDSGGNEQFF. The CDR3 DNA reads as TGTGCCAGTAGTATACGGGACAGCGGCGGGAATGAGCAGTTCTTC.

Here the CDR3 reads CSVLTGHEQYF. In nucleotides, the CDR3 is TGCAGCGTTCTGACAGGGCACGAGCAGTACTTC. V usage is TRBV29-1 and J usage is TRBJ2-7; 7 bases agree with TRBD1. Germline CDR1 reads SQVTM; CDR2 reads ANQGSEA. Trimming cost V 5 bases and J 5 bases; bases outside gene matches: 3. The CDR3 totals 11 residues.

This sequence joins TRBV19 and TRBJ2-2, with no clear D. V lost 1 base, J lost 2 bases, and 8 bases lay in between. The CDR3 is 15 amino acids. The germline CDR1 and CDR2 sequences are LNHDA and SQIVND (reference sequence). Here the CDR3 reads CASSIAGRNTGELFF. DNA of the CDR3: TGTGCCAGTAGTATAGCGGGCAGAAACACCGGGGAGCTGTTTTTT.

The rearrangement joins TRBV4-3 to TRBJ2-7; D gene unclear. V dropped 1 base and J dropped 1 base, with 11 bases sitting between them. Germline CDR1 reads LGHNA; CDR2 reads YSLEER. The CDR3 covers 15 residues. CDR3 loop: CASSQVVDLSYEQYF. The CDR3 DNA is TGCGCCAGCAGCCAAGTGGTGGACCTTTCCTACGAGCAGTACTTC.

The chain employs TRBV4-3 and TRBJ1-6; possible D gene TRBD1, 5 bases. Germline V lookup: CDR1 LGHNA, CDR2 YSLEER. Trimming left V 0 bases short and J 0 bases short, with 15 bases between. The CDR3 has 19 residues. CDR3 coding DNA: TGCGCCAGCAGCCAAGATCCCGTGGCAGGGAGCTCCTATAATTCACCCCTCCACTTT. Protein product: CASSQDPVAGSSYNSPLHF.

V gene TRBV6-6 combines with J gene TRBJ1-1, with unresolved D. The germline V gene has CDR1 MNHNY and CDR2 SVGAGI (reference sequence). CDR3 length: 13 amino acids. V lost 5 bases and J lost 8, with 15 bases in between. The CDR3 nucleotides are TGTGCCAGCAGTCCTACTCCGAGGTGGGAAGCTTTCTTT. It translates to CASSPTPRWEAFF.

The V gene is TRBV5-1, the J gene TRBJ2-3; 12 positions match TRBD2. There are 16 residues in the CDR3. V was clipped by 3 bases and J by 0 bases; unmatched bases: 2. Germline CDR1 is SGHRS and CDR2 is YFSETQ. The CDR3 coding sequence is TGCGCCAGCAGCTACGGACTAGCGGGGAGCACAGATACGCAGTATTTT. Translated: CASSYGLAGSTDTQYF.

This chain connects TRBV7-8 to TRBJ1-3; no definite D call. The CDR3 runs to 16 residues. Trimming pared 5 bases from V and 0 bases from J, leaving 14 bases between. Germline CDR1 and CDR2: SGHVS and FQNEAQ. This CDR3 is CASSLIMDFSGNTIYF. The CDR3 bases are TGTGCCAGCAGCCTCATAATGGATTTCTCTGGAAACACCATATATTTT.

The rearrangement links TRBV11-2 to TRBJ2-7; maybe TRBD1 (7 bases). There are 17 residues in the CDR3. Germline values: CDR1 SGHAT, CDR2 FQNNGV. The V gene lost 5 bases and the J gene lost 2 bases, with 22 bases spanning the gap. The CDR3, as DNA: TGTGCCAGCAGCCTACTGGAGGGGGCGCGCACCACCTACGAGCAGTACTTC. Residues: CASSLLEGARTTYEQYF. Full variable domain (remainder filled in from reference TRBV11-2 and TRBJ2-7): EAGVAQSPRYKIIEKRQSVAFWCNPISGHATLYWYQQILGQGPKLLIQFQNNGVVDDSQLPKDRFSAERLKGVDSTLKIQPAKLEDSAVYLCASSLLEGARTTYEQYFGPGTRLTVT.

The chain is built from TRBV10-2 and TRBJ1-4, with 10 bases that match TRBD1. This CDR3 region has 16 residues. Germline-derived CDR1 and CDR2 are WSHSY and SAAADI. Trimming removed 3 bases from V and 4 bases from J; junction bases left unmatched: 5. Written as DNA, the CDR3 is TGCGCCAGCAGTGAAGACAGGGGGCTTTTTAATGAAAAACTGTTTTTT. As protein: CASSEDRGLFNEKLFF.

This rearrangement joins TRBV18 to TRBJ2-5; D call uncertain. The V gene lost 2 bases and the J gene lost 2 bases, with 6 bases spanning the gap. This CDR3 spans 13 amino acids. Germline loops: CDR1 KGHSH, CDR2 LQKENI. The CDR3 reads CASSPIRQETQYF. CDR3 nucleotide sequence: TGTGCCAGCTCACCAATCCGGCAAGAGACCCAGTACTTC.

This rearrangement joins TRBV27 to TRBJ2-2, with unresolved D. V lost 6 bases and J lost 1, with 9 bases in between. The germline CDR1 and CDR2 sequences are MNHEY and SMNVEV (reference sequence). CDR3 length: 14 amino acids. The CDR3 protein is CASRKGRNTGELFF. CDR3 bases: TGTGCCAGCAGAAAAGGACGGAACACCGGGGAGCTGTTTTTT.